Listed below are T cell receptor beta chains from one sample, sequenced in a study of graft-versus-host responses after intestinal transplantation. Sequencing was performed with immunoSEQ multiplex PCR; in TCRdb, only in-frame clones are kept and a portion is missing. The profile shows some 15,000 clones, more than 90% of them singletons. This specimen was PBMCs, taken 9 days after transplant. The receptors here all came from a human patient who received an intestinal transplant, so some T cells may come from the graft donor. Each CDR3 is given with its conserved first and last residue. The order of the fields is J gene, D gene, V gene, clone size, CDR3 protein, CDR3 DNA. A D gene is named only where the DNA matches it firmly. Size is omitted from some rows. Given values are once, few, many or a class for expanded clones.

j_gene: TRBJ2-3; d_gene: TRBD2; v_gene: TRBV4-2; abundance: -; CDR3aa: CASSPELPGLGSTDTQYF; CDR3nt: TGTGCCAGCAGCCCAGAATTACCGGGACTAGGGTCCACAGATACGCAGTATTTT
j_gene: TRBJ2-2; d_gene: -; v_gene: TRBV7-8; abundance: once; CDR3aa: CASSPPFF; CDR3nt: TGTGCCAGCAGCCCTCCATTTTTT
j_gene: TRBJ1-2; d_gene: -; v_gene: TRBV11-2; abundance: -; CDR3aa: CASSLRFADKGPRDYGYTF; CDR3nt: TGTGCCAGCAGCTTGAGATTCGCGGACAAGGGGCCCAGGGACTATGGCTACACCTTC
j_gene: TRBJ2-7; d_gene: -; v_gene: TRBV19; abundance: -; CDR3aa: CASSNLLVDRDEQYF; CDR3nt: TGTGCCAGTAGTAACCTACTAGTAGATCGCGACGAGCAGTACTTC
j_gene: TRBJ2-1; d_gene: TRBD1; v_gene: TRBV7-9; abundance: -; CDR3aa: CASTPDRASNEQFF; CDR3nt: TGTGCCAGCACCCCGGACAGGGCGAGCAATGAGCAGTTCTTC
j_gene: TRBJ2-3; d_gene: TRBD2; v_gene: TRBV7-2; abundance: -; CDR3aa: CASSFSRVLSAGGTDTQYF; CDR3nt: TGTGCCAGCAGCTTTTCTCGGGTCTTGAGTGCGGGGGGCACAGATACGCAGTATTTT
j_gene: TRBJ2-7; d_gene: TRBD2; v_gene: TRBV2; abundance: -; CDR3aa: CASDTGGVYEQYF; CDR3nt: TGTGCCTCGGATACCGGGGGGGTCTACGAGCAGTACTTC
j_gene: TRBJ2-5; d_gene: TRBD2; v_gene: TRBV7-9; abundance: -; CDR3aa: CASSSRGTGLVFETQYF; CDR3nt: TGTGCCAGCAGCTCTAGGGGAACGGGACTAGTATTTGAGACCCAGTACTTC
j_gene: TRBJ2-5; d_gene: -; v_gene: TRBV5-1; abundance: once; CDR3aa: CASTLGETQYF; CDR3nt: TGCGCCAGCACATTGGGGGAGACCCAGTACTTC
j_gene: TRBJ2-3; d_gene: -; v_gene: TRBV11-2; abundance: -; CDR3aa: CASSLDSADTDTQYF; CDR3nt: TGTGCCAGCAGCTTAGATTCGGCTGACACAGATACGCAGTATTTT
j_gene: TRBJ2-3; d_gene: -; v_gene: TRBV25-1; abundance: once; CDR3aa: CASSVQGSTQYF; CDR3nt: TGTGCCAGCAGTGTACAGGGAAGTACGCAGTATTTT
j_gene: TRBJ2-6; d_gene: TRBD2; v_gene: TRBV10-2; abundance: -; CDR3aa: CASSELRGGRLGANVLTF; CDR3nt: TGCGCCAGCAGCGAGCTGCGCGGGGGGCGGTTGGGGGCCAACGTCCTGACTTTC
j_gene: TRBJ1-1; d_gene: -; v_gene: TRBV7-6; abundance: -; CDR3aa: CASSPSLEAGTEAFF; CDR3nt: TGTGCCAGCAGCCCTAGCTTGGAGGCAGGAACTGAAGCTTTCTTT
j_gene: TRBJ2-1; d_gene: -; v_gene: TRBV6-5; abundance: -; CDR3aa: CASKQEYNEQFF; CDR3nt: TGTGCCAGCAAACAGGAATACAATGAGCAGTTCTTC
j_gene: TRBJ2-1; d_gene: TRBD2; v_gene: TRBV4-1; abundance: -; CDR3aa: CASSQNPSFGAGGNEQFF; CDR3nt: TGCGCCAGCAGCCAAAACCCTAGTTTTGGCGCGGGAGGAAATGAGCAGTTCTTC
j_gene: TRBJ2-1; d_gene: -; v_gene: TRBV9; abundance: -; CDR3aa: CASSVEAGPMYNEQFF; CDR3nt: TGTGCCAGCAGCGTAGAGGCGGGTCCGATGTACAATGAGCAGTTCTTC
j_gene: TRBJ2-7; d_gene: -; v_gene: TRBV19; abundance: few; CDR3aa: CASSIDPQGSSYEQYF; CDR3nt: TGTGCCAGTAGTATAGATCCCCAGGGTTCCTCCTACGAGCAGTACTTC